One and the same sample provided the 9 T cell receptor beta chains below, sequenced in a study of OX40 agonist ivuxolimab in advanced cancers. This table comes from immunoSEQ multiplex PCR, and its TCRdb copy is limited to in-frame clones, with some not included. This repertoire shows tens of thousands of clones, roughly 89% found once; its top ten account for under 0.4%. Sequenced here: CD4+ or CD8+ T cells sorted from blood, sampled in a trial of the OX40 agonist ivuxolimab. The receptor source for this set is an adult with an advanced solid tumor such as melanoma, head and neck, liver or kidney cancer.

V and J are TRBV5-1 and TRBJ2-1, with D possibly called TRBD1 or TRBD2 (5 bases each). There are 15 residues in the CDR3. V was clipped by 7 bases and J by 5 bases, with 19 bases between them. In germline, CDR1 is SGHRS, CDR2 YFSETQ. The CDR3 protein is CASFFRDARDNEQFF. CDR3 coding DNA: TGCGCCAGCTTCTTCCGGGACGCTAGGGACAATGAGCAGTTCTTC.

The chain joins TRBV9 to TRBJ2-2; TRBD2 might be the D (5 bases). The germline V gene encodes CDR1 SGDLS and CDR2 YYNGEE. V was clipped by 0 bases and J by 7 bases, with 19 bases between them. The CDR3 spans 17 residues. The CDR3 coding sequence is TGTGCCAGCAGCGTAGGTCCGGGTCGGGGTCAGAACGGGGAGCTGTTTTTT. This codes for CASSVGPGRGQNGELFF.

The rearrangement joins TRBV30 to TRBJ1-6; D is possibly TRBD1 (6 bases). With 6 bases removed from V and 6 bases from J, the gap between germline ends came to 15 bases. The CDR3 length is 14 residues. CDR1 is GTSNPN, CDR2 SVGIG, per germline (reference sequence). The CDR3 protein is CACDEGVFNSPLHF. CDR3 in DNA: TGTGCCTGCGACGAGGGGGTCTTTAATTCACCCCTCCACTTT. The whole variable domain, filled in from reference TRBV30 and TRBJ1-6, reads SQTIHQWPATLVQPVGSPLSLECTVEGTSNPNLYWYRQAAGRGLQLLFYSVGIGQISSEVPQNLSASRPQDRQFILSSKKLLLSDSGFYLCACDEGVFNSPLHFGNGTRLTVT.

The chain joins TRBV5-4 to TRBJ2-7, with a tentative D call TRBD2 (6 bases). V was cut by 4 bases and J by 0 bases, with 17 bases left in between. The CDR3 runs 16 residues. Germline V CDR1 and CDR2: SGHNT, YYREEE (reference sequence). The CDR3 reads CASSPDRGLISYEQYF. The CDR3 nucleotides are TGTGCCAGCAGCCCCGACCGGGGACTGATCTCCTACGAGCAGTACTTC. The entire variable domain, with the rest obtained from reference TRBV5-4 and TRBJ2-7, is as follows: ETGVTQSPTHLIKTRGQQVTLRCSSQSGHNTVSWYQQALGQGPQFIFQYYREEENGRGNFPPRFSGLQFPNYSSELNVNALELDDSALYLCASSPDRGLISYEQYFGPGTRLTVT.

This chain links TRBV2 with TRBJ1-6; a possible D gene is TRBD1 (5 bases). The CDR3 has 13 residues. V was pared by 8 bases and J by 4 bases, with 9 bases between. Germline V gives CDR1 SNHLY, CDR2 FYNNEI. CDR3 DNA: TGTGCCAGCCGGGGCAGTTATAATTCACCCCTCCACTTT. It translates to CASRGSYNSPLHF.

The chain couples TRBV13 to TRBJ2-1; 10 nucleotides align to TRBD2. The CDR3 has 15 amino acids. Per the germline V gene, CDR1 is PRHDT and CDR2 is FYEKMQ (reference sequence). Trimming at V came to 5 bases and at J to 6 bases, leaving 7 bases not matched to a gene. CDR3 residues: CASSEGLARINEQFF. CDR3 DNA sequence: TGTGCCAGCAGCGAGGGACTAGCGAGGATCAATGAGCAGTTCTTC.

This chain links TRBV5-1 with TRBJ1-4; no firm D call. This CDR3 region has 15 residues. Germline V CDR1 and CDR2: SGHRS, YFSETQ. V lost 4 bases to trimming and J lost 7 bases, with 17 bases between them. The CDR3 nucleotides read TGCGCCAGCAGCCCCATGTCCGGGGTGGGTGAAAAACTGTTTTTT. Its translation is CASSPMSGVGEKLFF. Supplemented by reference TRBV5-1 and TRBJ1-4, the full variable domain reads KAGVTQTPRYLIKTRGQQVTLSCSPISGHRSVSWYQQTPGQGLQFLFEYFSETQRNKGNFPGRFSGRQFSNSRSEMNVSTLELGDSALYLCASSPMSGVGEKLFFGSGTQLSVL.

The V call is TRBV7-9, the J call TRBJ1-2; a possible D gene is TRBD1 (6 bases). Germline V gives CDR1 SEHNR, CDR2 FQNEAQ (reference sequence). Trimming removed 1 base at V and 7 bases at J, with 13 bases between. The CDR3 has 14 residues. CDR3 in DNA: TGTGCCAGCAGCTTAGGCGAGGTACAGGGTGGCTACACCTTC. Protein: CASSLGEVQGGYTF.

The CDR3 DNA is TGTGCCAGCAGCCCCTCGGGGGATGCGGGAGAAAAACTGTTTTTT. Protein: CASSPSGDAGEKLFF. The chain is built from TRBV7-2 and TRBJ1-4; TRBD1 might be the D (5 bases). Trimming pared 5 bases from V and 8 bases from J, leaving 18 bases between. In germline, CDR1 is SGHTA, CDR2 FQGNSA. This CDR3 contains 15 residues.